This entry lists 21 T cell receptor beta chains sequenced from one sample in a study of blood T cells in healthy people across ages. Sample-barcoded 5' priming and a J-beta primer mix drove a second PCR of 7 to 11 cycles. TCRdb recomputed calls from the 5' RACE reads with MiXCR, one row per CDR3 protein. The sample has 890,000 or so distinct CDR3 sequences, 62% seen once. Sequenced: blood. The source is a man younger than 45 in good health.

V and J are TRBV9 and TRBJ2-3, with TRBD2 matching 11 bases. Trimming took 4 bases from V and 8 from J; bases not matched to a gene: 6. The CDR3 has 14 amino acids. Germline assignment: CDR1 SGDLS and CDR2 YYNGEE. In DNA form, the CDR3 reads TGTGCCAGCAGCCAAGGGACTAGCGGAGGTACGCAGTATTTT. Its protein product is CASSQGTSGGTQYF.

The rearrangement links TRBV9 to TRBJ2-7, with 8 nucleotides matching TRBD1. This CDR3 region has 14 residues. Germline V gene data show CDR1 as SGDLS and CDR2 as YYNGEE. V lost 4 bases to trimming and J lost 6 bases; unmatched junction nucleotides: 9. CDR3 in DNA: TGTGCCAGCAGCCCAGAGGGCAGGGGGCTCGAGCAGTACTTC. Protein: CASSPEGRGLEQYF. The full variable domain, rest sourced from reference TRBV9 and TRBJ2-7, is DSGVTQTPKHLITATGQRVTLRCSPRSGDLSVYWYQQSLDQGLQFLIQYYNGEERAKGNILERFSAQQFPDLHSELNLSSLELGDSALYFCASSPEGRGLEQYFGPGTRLTVT.

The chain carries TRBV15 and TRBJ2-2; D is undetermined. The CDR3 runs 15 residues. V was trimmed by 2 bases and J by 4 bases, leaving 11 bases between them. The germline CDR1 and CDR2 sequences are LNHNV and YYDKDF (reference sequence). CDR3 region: CATSRTSPITGELFF. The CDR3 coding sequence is TGTGCCACCAGCAGAACCAGTCCCATCACCGGGGAGCTGTTTTTT.

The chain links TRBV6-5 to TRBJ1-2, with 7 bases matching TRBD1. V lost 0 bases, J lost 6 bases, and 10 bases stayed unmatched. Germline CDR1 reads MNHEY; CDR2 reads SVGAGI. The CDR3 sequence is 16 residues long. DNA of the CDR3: TGTGCCAGCAGTTACTCCGCGACAGGGTTGAAAAATGGCTACACCTTC. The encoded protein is CASSYSATGLKNGYTF.

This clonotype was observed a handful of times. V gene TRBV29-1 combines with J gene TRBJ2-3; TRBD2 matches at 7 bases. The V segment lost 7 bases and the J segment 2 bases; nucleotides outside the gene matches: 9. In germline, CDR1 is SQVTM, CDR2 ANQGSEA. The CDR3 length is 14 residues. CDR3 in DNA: TGCAGCGCATGCCGGGACTACCTCACAGATACGCAGTATTTT. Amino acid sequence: CSACRDYLTDTQYF.

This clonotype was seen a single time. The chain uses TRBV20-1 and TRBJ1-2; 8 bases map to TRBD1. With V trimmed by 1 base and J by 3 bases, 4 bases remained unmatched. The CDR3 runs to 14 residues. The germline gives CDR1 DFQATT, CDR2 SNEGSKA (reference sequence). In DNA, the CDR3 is TGCAGTGCTAGAGGTTGGACAGGGCACTATGGCTACACCTTC. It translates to CSARGWTGHYGYTF.

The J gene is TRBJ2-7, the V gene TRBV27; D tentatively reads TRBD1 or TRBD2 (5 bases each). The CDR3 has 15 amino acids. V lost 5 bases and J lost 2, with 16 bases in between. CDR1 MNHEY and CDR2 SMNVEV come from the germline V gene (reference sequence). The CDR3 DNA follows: TGTGCCAGCAGTCCTGTTCCCGGGACGACCTACGAGCAGTACTTC. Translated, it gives CASSPVPGTTYEQYF.

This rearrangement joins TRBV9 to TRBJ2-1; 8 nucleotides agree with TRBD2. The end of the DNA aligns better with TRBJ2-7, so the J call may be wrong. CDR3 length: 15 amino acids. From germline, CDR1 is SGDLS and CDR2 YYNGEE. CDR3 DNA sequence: TGTGCCAGCAGCTCCGGGGGGGGCTCCTACAATGAGCAGTACTTC. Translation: CASSSGGGSYNEQYF.

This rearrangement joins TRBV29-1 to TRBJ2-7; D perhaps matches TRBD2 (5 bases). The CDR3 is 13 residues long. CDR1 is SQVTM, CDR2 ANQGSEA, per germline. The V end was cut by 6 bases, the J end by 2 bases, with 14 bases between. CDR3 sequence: CSVRVLNAYEQYF. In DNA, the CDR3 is TGCAGCGTGCGGGTTCTGAATGCCTACGAGCAGTACTTC.

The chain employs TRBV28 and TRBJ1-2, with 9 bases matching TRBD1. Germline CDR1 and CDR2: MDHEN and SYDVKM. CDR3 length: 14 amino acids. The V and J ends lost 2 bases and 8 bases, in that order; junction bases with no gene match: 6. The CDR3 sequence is CASSLTGTGTGYTF. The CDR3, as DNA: TGTGCCAGCAGTTTAACCGGGACAGGGACCGGCTACACCTTC.

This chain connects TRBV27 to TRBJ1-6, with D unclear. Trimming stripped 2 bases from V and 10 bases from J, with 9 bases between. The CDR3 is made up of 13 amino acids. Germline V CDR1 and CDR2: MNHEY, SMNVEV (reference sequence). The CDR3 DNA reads TGTGCCAGCAGTTTAGGTCCTCTATCACCCCTCCACTTT. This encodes CASSLGPLSPLHF.

The CDR3 sequence: CASSTPSGLLYNEQYF. The DNA for the CDR3 is TGTGCCAGCAGTACCCCCAGCGGGCTCCTCTACAATGAGCAGTACTTC. The chain is built from TRBV27 and TRBJ2-5, with D perhaps matching TRBD2 (6 bases). Trimming removed 5 bases from V and 11 bases from J, with 27 bases in between. The length of the CDR3 is 16 residues. Germline V gene data show CDR1 as MNHEY and CDR2 as SMNVEV (reference sequence).

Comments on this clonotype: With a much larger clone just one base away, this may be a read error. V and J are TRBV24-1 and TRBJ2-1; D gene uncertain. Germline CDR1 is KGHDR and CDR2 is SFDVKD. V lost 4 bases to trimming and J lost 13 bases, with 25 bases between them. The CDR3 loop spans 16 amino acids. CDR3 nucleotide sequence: TGTGCCACCAGTGACCTCAAACCCGAAGGGTCGGAGACCCAGTTCTTC. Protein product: CATSDLKPEGSETQFF.

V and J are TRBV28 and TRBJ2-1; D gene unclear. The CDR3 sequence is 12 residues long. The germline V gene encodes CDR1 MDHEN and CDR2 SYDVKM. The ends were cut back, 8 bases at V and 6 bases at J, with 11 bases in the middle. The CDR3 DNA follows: TGTGCCAGCGCCGAGGAAATCAATGAGCAGTTCTTC. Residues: CASAEEINEQFF.

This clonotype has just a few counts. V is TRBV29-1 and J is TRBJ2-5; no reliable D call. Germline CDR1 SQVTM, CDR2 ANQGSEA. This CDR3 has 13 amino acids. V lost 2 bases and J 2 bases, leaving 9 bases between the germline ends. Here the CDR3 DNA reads TGCAGCGTTGAATGGCACCGACAAGAGACCCAGTACTTC. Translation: CSVEWHRQETQYF.

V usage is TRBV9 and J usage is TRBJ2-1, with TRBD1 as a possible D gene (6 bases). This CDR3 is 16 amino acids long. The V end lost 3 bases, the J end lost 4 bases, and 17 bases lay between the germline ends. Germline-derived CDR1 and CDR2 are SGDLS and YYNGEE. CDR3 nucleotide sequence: TGTGCCAGCAGCGCAACAGGGTTTTCTTATTACAATGAGCAGTTCTTC. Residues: CASSATGFSYYNEQFF.

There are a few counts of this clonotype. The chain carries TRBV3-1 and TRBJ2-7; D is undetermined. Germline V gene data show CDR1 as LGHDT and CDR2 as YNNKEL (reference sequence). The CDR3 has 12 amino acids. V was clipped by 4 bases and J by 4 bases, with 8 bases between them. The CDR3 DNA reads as TGTGCCAGCAGCCGCGAAATTTACGAGCAGTACTTC. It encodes CASSREIYEQYF.

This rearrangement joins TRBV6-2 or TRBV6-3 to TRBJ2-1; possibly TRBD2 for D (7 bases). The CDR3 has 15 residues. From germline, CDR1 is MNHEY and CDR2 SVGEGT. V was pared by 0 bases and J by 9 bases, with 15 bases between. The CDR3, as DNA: TGTGCCAGCAGTTACTCGAAGGGGGGGGTTGGTGAGCAGTTCTTC. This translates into CASSYSKGGVGEQFF.

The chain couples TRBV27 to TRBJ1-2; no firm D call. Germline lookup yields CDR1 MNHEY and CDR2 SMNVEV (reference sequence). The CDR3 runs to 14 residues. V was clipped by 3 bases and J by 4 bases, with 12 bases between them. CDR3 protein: CASSFSSDGYGYTF. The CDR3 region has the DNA TGTGCCAGCAGTTTCTCCTCGGACGGCTATGGCTACACCTTC.

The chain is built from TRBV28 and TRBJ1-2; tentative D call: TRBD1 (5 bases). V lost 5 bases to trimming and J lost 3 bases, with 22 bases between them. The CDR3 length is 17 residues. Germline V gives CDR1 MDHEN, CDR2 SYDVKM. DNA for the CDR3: TGTGCCAGCAGTCGATCGTACCGGGACCTGGGGCACTATGGCTACACCTTC. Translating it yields CASSRSYRDLGHYGYTF.

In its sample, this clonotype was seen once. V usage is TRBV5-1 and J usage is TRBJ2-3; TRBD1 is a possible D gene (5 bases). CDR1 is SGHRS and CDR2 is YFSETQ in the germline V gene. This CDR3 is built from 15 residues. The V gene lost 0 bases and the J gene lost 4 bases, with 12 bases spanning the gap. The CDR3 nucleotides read TGCGCCAGCAGCTTGGAGGGGAACTCTGCAGATACGCAGTATTTT. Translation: CASSLEGNSADTQYF.